The source of this T cell receptor beta chain is a study of CD8 T cells in ankylosing spondylitis. Whole-study findings and limits: Clones linked with disease were CD8+ and fairly uncommon in the peripheral blood. Some motif variants had been reported before (in reactive arthritis synovial fluid and blood). Matched ankylosing spondylitis synovial fluid reportedly showed significant enrichment of disease-linked clones. A TCR beta motif of seven or eight highly homologous variants appeared characteristic of ankylosing spondylitis blood.

This clonotype was recorded many times. What it binds is not known. Making use of molecular barcodes, quantitative 5'-RACE generated TCR beta libraries. Using its own MiXCR run on the 5' RACE reads, TCRdb lists one record per CDR3 protein. Of more than 400,000 distinct CDR3 sequences in the sample, under 5.5% were seen once. The germline V gene encodes CDR1 SQVTM and CDR2 ANQGSEA. The CDR3 has 12 amino acids. V lost 6 bases and J lost 1, with 9 bases in between. The V call is TRBV29-1, the J call TRBJ1-1, with D maybe TRBD1 (6 bases). The sample comprised blood, either unsorted or a sorted T cell fraction (not recorded which). The source is a male donor with ankylosing spondylitis. CDR3 sequence: CSVTGQNTEAFF. The CDR3, as DNA: TGCAGCGTGACAGGCCAGAACACTGAAGCTTTCTTT.